These 16 T cell receptor beta chains share one sample of origin, sequenced in a study of T cell responses to AZD1222 COVID-19 vaccine. Profiled with immunoSEQ multiplex PCR; TCRdb holds only in-frame clones, not every one. The table has some 200,000 clones, approximately 90% seen once; the top ten hold roughly 1.7%. The specimen comprised peripheral blood, sampled 28 days after the second AZD1222 dose. These receptors originate from an adult who received the AZD1222 COVID-19 vaccine.

The chain uses TRBV19 and TRBJ2-7; TRBD2 agrees at 8 bases. This CDR3 comprises 16 residues. Per germline, CDR1 LNHDA and CDR2 SQIVND (reference sequence). Trimming cost V 5 bases and J 2 bases; bases outside gene matches: 11. The CDR3, as DNA: TGTGCCAGTAGTGCCCGTACTAGCGGCCGTACCTACGAGCAGTACTTC. Translating gives CASSARTSGRTYEQYF.

The V and J genes are TRBV6-5 and TRBJ2-7, with a weak D call TRBD1 (6 bases). In germline, CDR1 is MNHEY, CDR2 SVGAGI. V was trimmed by 0 bases and J by 2 bases, leaving 11 bases between them. This CDR3 has 15 residues. CDR3 nucleotide sequence: TGTGCCAGCAGTTACTCCGCCGGGACAACCTACGAGCAGTACTTC. Its translation: CASSYSAGTTYEQYF.

The V call is TRBV10-1, the J call TRBJ2-1, with 11 bases identical to TRBD2. Germline V gene data show CDR1 as WNHNN and CDR2 as SYGVQD (reference sequence). With 6 bases clipped from V and 2 bases from J, the junction kept 9 bases outside the gene matches. The CDR3 totals 17 residues. The CDR3 DNA reads TGCGCCAGCAGGGGACTAGCGGAGAGCTCAGCCTACAATGAGCAGTTCTTC. Encoded protein: CASRGLAESSAYNEQFF.

This chain connects TRBV11-2 to TRBJ2-5, with 8 bases that match TRBD1. Germline CDR1 is SGHAT and CDR2 is FQNNGV. CDR3 length: 14 amino acids. The junction had 6 bases not matched to a gene; V was cut back by 5 bases and J by 4 bases. CDR3 protein: CASSPDRVIETQYF. Written as DNA, the CDR3 is TGTGCCAGCAGCCCGGACAGGGTGATAGAGACCCAGTACTTC.

This chain uses TRBV4-1 with TRBJ1-5; D gene unclear. V lost 0 bases to trimming and J lost 4 bases, with 10 bases between them. Germline V lookup: CDR1 MGHRA, CDR2 YSYEKL. This CDR3 region has 15 residues. DNA for the CDR3: TGCGCCAGCAGCCAAGAGGGCCGGATGAATCAGCCCCAGCATTTT. Its protein is CASSQEGRMNQPQHF.

This clone was found once. This chain links TRBV2 with TRBJ2-7; D is unclear. The germline V gene has CDR1 SNHLY and CDR2 FYNNEI. This CDR3 is built from 12 residues. V lost 6 bases and J lost 3, with 9 bases in between. CDR3 sequence (DNA): TGTGCCAGCAGGTTGGACCACTACGAGCAGTACTTC. Translation gives CASRLDHYEQYF. The complete variable domain, with remaining parts taken from reference TRBV2 and TRBJ2-7, reads EPEVTQTPSHQVTQMGQEVILRCVPISNHLYFYWYRQILGQKVEFLVSFYNNEISEKSEIFDDQFSVERPDGSNFTLKIRSTKLEDSAMYFCASRLDHYEQYFGPGTRLTVT.

The chain joins TRBV14 to TRBJ2-5; TRBD2 matches at 7 bases. The trim removed 4 bases at V and 0 bases at J, leaving 11 bases unmatched. Looked up from germline, CDR1 is SGHDN and CDR2 is FVKESK. CDR3 length equals 17 residues. CDR3 bases: TGTGCCAGCAGCCCCCGGGACTACGCGATGTACCAAGAGACCCAGTACTTC. Protein: CASSPRDYAMYQETQYF.

J is TRBJ2-3 and V is TRBV9; the D is unclear. Trimming took 3 bases from V and 1 from J, leaving 12 bases between them. This CDR3 region has 15 residues. Germline values: CDR1 SGDLS, CDR2 YYNGEE. The CDR3 DNA follows: TGTGCCAGCAGCGCCCTCGACTCCGGCACAGATACGCAGTATTTT. Protein: CASSALDSGTDTQYF. The full variable domain, with the rest looked up from reference TRBV9 and TRBJ2-3, is DSGVTQTPKHLITATGQRVTLRCSPRSGDLSVYWYQQSLDQGLQFLIQYYNGEERAKGNILERFSAQQFPDLHSELNLSSLELGDSALYFCASSALDSGTDTQYFGPGTRLTVL.

This chain joins TRBV14 and TRBJ1-3, with D hard to call. CDR1 is SGHDN, CDR2 FVKESK, per germline. The CDR3 has 16 residues. The V and J ends lost 1 base and 4 bases respectively, with 14 bases between them. Written as DNA, the CDR3 is TGTGCCAGCAGCCAAGGAGGGTGGGTTGCCGGAAACACCATATATTTT. Translation gives CASSQGGWVAGNTIYF.

This clone was counted only a few times. This chain joins TRBV27 and TRBJ1-6, with 8 nucleotides matching TRBD1. Germline loops: CDR1 MNHEY, CDR2 SMNVEV (reference sequence). This CDR3 has 15 amino acids. V was clipped by 2 bases and J by 4 bases; unmatched bases: 1. The CDR3 bases are TGTGCCAGCAGTTTACGGACAGGGTATAATTCACCCCTCCACTTT. Encoded protein: CASSLRTGYNSPLHF.

V and J are TRBV3-1 (or the pseudogene TRBV3-2) and TRBJ2-1; D could derive from TRBD1 or TRBD2 (5 bases each). The germline V gene has CDR1 LGHDT and CDR2 YNNKEL (reference sequence). The CDR3 has 15 amino acids. V was cut by 0 bases and J by 6 bases, with 12 bases left in between. CDR3 protein: CASSQESGRVNEQFF. DNA for the CDR3: TGTGCCAGCAGCCAAGAGTCGGGACGGGTCAATGAGCAGTTCTTC.

The chain links TRBV19 to TRBJ1-1, with 9 bases matching TRBD1. Germline V gene data show CDR1 as LNHDA and CDR2 as SQIVND (reference sequence). With 1 base clipped from V and 10 bases from J, the junction kept 7 bases outside the gene matches. The CDR3 is 14 residues long. For the CDR3, the DNA is TGTGCCAGTAGTATAGGCGCCGGACAGGGGACAGCTTTCTTT. Protein: CASSIGAGQGTAFF.

The rearrangement links TRBV18 to TRBJ2-2; TRBD1 is a possible D gene (6 bases). Germline lookup yields CDR1 KGHSH and CDR2 LQKENI. Trimming took off 2 bases at V and 7 bases at J, with 8 bases between the two ends. The CDR3 consists of 13 residues. CDR3 in amino acids: CASSPRTVGELFF. As DNA, the CDR3 is TGTGCCAGCTCACCAAGGACAGTCGGGGAGCTGTTTTTT.

The gene calls are TRBV27 and TRBJ1-3; D remains ambiguous. Trimming shortened V by 7 bases and J by 0 bases, and 10 bases separated the two germline ends. Germline lookup yields CDR1 MNHEY and CDR2 SMNVEV (reference sequence). CDR3 size: 14 residues. For the CDR3, the DNA is TGTGCCAGCACCCAAACCGGCTCTGGAAACACCATATATTTT. Translation: CASTQTGSGNTIYF.

The V call is TRBV19, the J call TRBJ1-5; D possibly corresponds to TRBD1 (5 bases). Germline lookup yields CDR1 LNHDA and CDR2 SQIVND (reference sequence). V was cut by 4 bases and J by 9 bases, with 13 bases left in between. The CDR3 runs to 13 residues. In DNA, the CDR3 is TGTGCCAGTAGTAAGGACATCCCAACGCCCCAGCATTTT. Translation gives CASSKDIPTPQHF.

The V call is TRBV7-2, the J call TRBJ1-1; D is possibly TRBD1 (5 bases). V lost 2 bases and J 2 bases, leaving 12 bases between the germline ends. From germline, CDR1 is SGHTA and CDR2 FQGNSA. This CDR3 is built from 15 residues. CDR3 DNA sequence: TGTGCCAGCAGCTTAAATCGGCAGGGAAACACTGAAGCTTTCTTT. Translated, it gives CASSLNRQGNTEAFF.